The entry that follows covers one T cell receptor (beta chain) sequence. This record belongs to a study of blood T cell repertoires in COVID-19. Turning to the study itself: COVID-19 samples from acute and convalescent phases originated in the United States, Italy and Spain. T cells, B-cell-depleted T cells, or PBMCs supplied cDNA or gDNA.

Per the study methods: Reference gene primer amplification gave estimated nucleated cell counts. Here immunoSEQ multiplex PCR was the method, and the copy in TCRdb shows in-frame clones only, minus some. V and J calls and clone size follow that table, whereas D and trimming were derived from the DNA. The data show 30,000 to 45,000 clones, with approximately 80% seen just once and approximately 16% held by the top ten. The sequenced sample consisted of peripheral blood. The receptor comes from a man aged 65-85 years with acute or convalescent COVID-19.

CDR3 amino acids: CASSGTGITEAFF. CDR3 in DNA: TGCGCCAGCAGTGGGACAGGTATCACTGAAGCTTTCTTT. The chain combines TRBV10-1 with TRBJ1-1; 7 positions match TRBD1. There are 13 residues in the CDR3. Germline CDR1 is WNHNN and CDR2 is SYGVQD (reference sequence). V dropped 4 bases and J dropped 4; count of bases not matched to a gene: 3.